This T cell receptor beta chain originates from a study of naive and memory T cell subsets. V lost 2 bases to trimming and J lost 3 bases, with 13 bases between them. The V gene's germline CDR1 is MNHEY and CDR2 SVGEGT. The CDR3 extends over 15 amino acids. Details on this clonotype: Its antigen is unidentified.

Sequential positive selection took CD4 T cells first, then CD8 T cells. Cells stained for CD3, CD4, CD8, CD45RA, CD27 and viability were sorted into four CD45RA/CD27 subsets. Two oligonucleotides, mixed equimolar, formed the beta constant-region primer covering TRBC1 and TRBC2. Nested alpha and beta constant-region primers with the SP2 primer drove four PCR rounds on ligated cDNA. Each CDR3 protein is one row after TCRdb ran MiXCR on the UMI-ligation and nested PCR reads. The sample lists approximately 140,000 distinct CDR3 sequences; approximately 21% were seen once. Overall study findings and caveats: In CD4 and CD8 cells, diversity dropped from naive through EMRA. Over 95% of naive TCR sequences appeared only once after error correction, unlike memory subsets. Possibly reflecting memory cells re-expressing CD45RA, a few larger clonotypes occurred in naive repertoires, especially CD8.

The rearrangement uses TRBV6-2 or TRBV6-3 and TRBJ1-1; the D is unclear. The receptor's source is a human donor in good health. Sample: naive CD8+ T cells from blood. CDR3 sequence: CASSYEGLGYTEAFF. CDR3 nucleotide sequence: TGTGCCAGCAGTTACGAAGGGCTCGGATACACTGAAGCTTTCTTT.